What follows describes a single T cell receptor beta chain. What it recognizes is unknown. The entry originates in a study of Graves' ophthalmopathy and Graves' hyperthyroidism. In the study overall: Prior to any treatment, peripheral blood was collected at the time of initial diagnosis.

V was clipped by 4 bases and J by 3 bases; unmatched bases: 5. CDR3 length equals 15 residues. Germline V gene sequence: CDR1 GTSNPN, CDR2 SVGIG (reference sequence). Beta-chain TCR CDR3 regions were amplified from RNA transcripts. The first round was an RT-PCR with HTBI primers, and the second round was a multiplex PCR. In TCRdb, the multiplex PCR reads were re-called with MiXCR into one record per CDR3 protein. The profile shows 350,000 to 450,000 distinct CDR3 sequences, 18% of them singletons. PBMCs were isolated from a roughly 10 ml sample of fresh peripheral blood. Whole-study results and caveats: The model predicted progression of ophthalmopathy with a sensitivity of roughly 69%, and its specificity was about 72%.

The rearrangement uses TRBV30 and TRBJ2-7; 14 bases are shared with TRBD2. This TCR derives from a woman between 18 and 29 years old with Graves' ophthalmopathy. The sequencing sample was made of peripheral blood. The CDR3 loop reads CAWTKGTSGSYEQYF. The CDR3 bases are TGTGCCTGGACCAAGGGGACTAGCGGGAGCTACGAGCAGTACTTC. The whole variable domain, filled in from reference TRBV30 and TRBJ2-7, reads SQTIHQWPATLVQPVGSPLSLECTVEGTSNPNLYWYRQAAGRGLQLLFYSVGIGQISSEVPQNLSASRPQDRQFILSSKKLLLSDSGFYLCAWTKGTSGSYEQYFGPGTRLTVT.